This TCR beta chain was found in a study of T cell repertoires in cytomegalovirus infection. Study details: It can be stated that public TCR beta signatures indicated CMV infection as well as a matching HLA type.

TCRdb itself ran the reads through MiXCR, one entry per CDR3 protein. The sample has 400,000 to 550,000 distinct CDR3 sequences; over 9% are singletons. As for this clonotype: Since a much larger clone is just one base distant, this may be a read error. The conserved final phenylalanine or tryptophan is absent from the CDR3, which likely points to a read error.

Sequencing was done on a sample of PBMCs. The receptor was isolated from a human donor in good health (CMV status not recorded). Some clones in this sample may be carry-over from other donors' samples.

The DNA for the CDR3 is TGTGCCAGTAGTCAACGGGACACAGCGGAAAAACTGTTTTCT. It is translated as CASSQRDTAEKLFS. This rearrangement joins TRBV19 to TRBJ1-4, with D possibly being TRBD1 (6 bases). CDR1 and CDR2 (germline): LNHDA, SQIVND (reference sequence). The CDR3 consists of 14 residues. Trimming removed 5 bases from V and 8 bases from J, with 15 bases in between.